Shown below are 5 T cell receptor beta chains from a single sample sequenced in a study of shared clonotypes between healthy human individuals. This table comes from immunoSEQ multiplex PCR, and its TCRdb copy is limited to in-frame clones, with some not included. Of millions of clones listed, 90% to 95% are singletons. Material: naive CD4+ T cells sorted from blood. The subset: CD45RA+ positively selected. The receptors shown here come from a man between 18 and 29 years old in good health.

The chain uses TRBV28 and TRBJ1-5; no clear D gene. V lost 8 bases and J lost 5, with 16 bases in between. Germline assignment: CDR1 MDHEN and CDR2 SYDVKM. The CDR3 consists of 14 residues. The CDR3 region is CASGPGWAYQPQHF. The CDR3 bases are TGTGCCAGCGGGCCGGGATGGGCCTATCAGCCCCAGCATTTT.

This sequence joins TRBV19 and TRBJ2-5; TRBD1 aligns across 9 bases. This CDR3 spans 15 amino acids. With V trimmed by 7 bases and J by 5 bases, 11 bases remained unmatched. Per the germline V gene, CDR1 is LNHDA and CDR2 is SQIVND (reference sequence). CDR3 sequence: CASTLITGGWETQYF. As DNA, the CDR3 is TGTGCCAGTACCCTTATAACAGGGGGCTGGGAGACCCAGTACTTC. Looking up the rest from reference TRBV19 and TRBJ2-5 gives the full variable domain: DGGITQSPKYLFRKEGQNVTLSCEQNLNHDAMYWYRQDPGQGLRLIYYSQIVNDFQKGDIAEGYSVSREKKESFPLTVTSAQKNPTAFYLCASTLITGGWETQYFGPGTRLLVL.

In its sample, this clone was seen once. The genes are TRBV28 and TRBJ2-7; 7 bases line up with TRBD1. J lost 4 bases, V lost 5 bases, and 8 bases had no gene match. Germline CDR1 is MDHEN and CDR2 is SYDVKM. The CDR3 runs to 14 residues. The CDR3 nucleotides read TGTGCCAGCAGTCTAGACACAGGGGAGTACGAGCAGTACTTC. Protein: CASSLDTGEYEQYF.

This CDR3 is CASTPRGIGSEAFF. DNA of the CDR3: TGTGCCAGCACACCCAGGGGCATTGGTTCTGAAGCTTTCTTT. This chain connects TRBV6-5 to TRBJ1-1, with D tentatively TRBD1 (6 bases). V dropped 7 bases and J dropped 6 bases, with 18 bases sitting between them. Per the germline V gene, CDR1 is MNHEY and CDR2 is SVGAGI. The CDR3 spans 14 residues.

V usage is TRBV2 and J usage is TRBJ2-7; 7 bases are a match to TRBD2. From germline, CDR1 is SNHLY and CDR2 FYNNEI. Losses at the gene ends were 1 base for V and 5 bases for J; bases not matched to a gene: 8. CDR3 size: 15 residues. In DNA, the CDR3 is TGTGCCAGCAGTGAAGGTGGGAGGGCAACCAACGAGCAGTACTTC. Amino acid sequence: CASSEGGRATNEQYF.